Sequencing of this T cell receptor (beta chain) was carried out in a study of cytomegalovirus exposure and HLA in healthy donors. Study information: Tens of millions of unique TCRs from HLA-typed donors made up an early data release.

Remarks on this clone: Its specificity is unknown.

General study results and limits: V- and J-gene trimming of TCR beta was linked (in a later analysis) to a missense DCLRE1C variant.

Trimming took 8 bases from V and 4 from J, leaving 15 bases between them. The CDR3 runs to 14 residues. Germline V gene sequence: CDR1 MNHEY, CDR2 SVGAGI. Amplification used 60 Vbeta primers and 13 Jbeta primers. Per the study methods: The authors later counted 65 million to 90 million unique TCR beta chains, some 11 million of them shared. Some clones are missing from TCRdb's copy, which holds only in-frame ones; the method was immunoSEQ multiplex PCR. Clone size and the V and J calls come from that table; the DNA yielded D and trimming. The data show some 97,000 clones, roughly 75% seen once. The J gene is TRBJ1-3, the V gene TRBV6-5; a possible D gene is TRBD1 (5 bases). The sequenced material came from PBMCs. The origin of this receptor is a young woman in good health and CMV-seropositive. Here the CDR3 DNA reads TGTGCCAGCGGATCCCGGGGGTCCGGAAACACCATATATTTT. Its protein is CASGSRGSGNTIYF.